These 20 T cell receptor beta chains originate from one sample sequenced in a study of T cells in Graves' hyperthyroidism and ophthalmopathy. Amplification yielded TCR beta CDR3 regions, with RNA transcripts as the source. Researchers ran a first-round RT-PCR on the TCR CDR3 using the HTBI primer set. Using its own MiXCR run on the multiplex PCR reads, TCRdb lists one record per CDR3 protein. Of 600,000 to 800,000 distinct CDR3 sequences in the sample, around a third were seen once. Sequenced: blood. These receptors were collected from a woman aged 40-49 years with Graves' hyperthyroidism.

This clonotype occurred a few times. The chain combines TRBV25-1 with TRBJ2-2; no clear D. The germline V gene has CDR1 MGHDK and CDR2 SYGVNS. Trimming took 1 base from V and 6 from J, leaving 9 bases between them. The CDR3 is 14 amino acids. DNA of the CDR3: TGTGCCAGCAGTGAATCAACAGCCTCCGGGGAGCTGTTTTTT. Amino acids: CASSESTASGELFF.

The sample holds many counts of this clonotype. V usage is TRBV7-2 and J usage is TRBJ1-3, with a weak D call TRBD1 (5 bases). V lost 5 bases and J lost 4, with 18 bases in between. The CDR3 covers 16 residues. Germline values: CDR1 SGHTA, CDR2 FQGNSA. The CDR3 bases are TGTGCCAGCAGCCCTGCACGAGGGGCAGGGGGAAACACCATATATTTT. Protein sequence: CASSPARGAGGNTIYF.

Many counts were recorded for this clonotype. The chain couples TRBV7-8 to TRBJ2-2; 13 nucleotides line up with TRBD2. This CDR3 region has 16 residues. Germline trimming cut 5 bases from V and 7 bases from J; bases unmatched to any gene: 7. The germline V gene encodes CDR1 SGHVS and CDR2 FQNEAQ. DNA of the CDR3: TGTGCCAGCAGCACCCTGGGACTAGCGGGGTTCGGGGAGCTGTTTTTT. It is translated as CASSTLGLAGFGELFF.

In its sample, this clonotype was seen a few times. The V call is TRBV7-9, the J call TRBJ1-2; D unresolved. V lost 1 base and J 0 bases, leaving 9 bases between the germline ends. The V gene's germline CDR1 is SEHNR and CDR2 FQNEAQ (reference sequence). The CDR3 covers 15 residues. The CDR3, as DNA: TGTGCCAGCAGCTTAGATAACAATCCTAACTATGGCTACACCTTC. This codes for CASSLDNNPNYGYTF.

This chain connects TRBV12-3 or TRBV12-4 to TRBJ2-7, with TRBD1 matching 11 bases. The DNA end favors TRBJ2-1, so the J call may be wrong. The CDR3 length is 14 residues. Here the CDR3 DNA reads TGTGCCACTGCGCTGGGACAGGGGGGCAATGAGCAGTTCTTC. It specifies CATALGQGGNEQFF.

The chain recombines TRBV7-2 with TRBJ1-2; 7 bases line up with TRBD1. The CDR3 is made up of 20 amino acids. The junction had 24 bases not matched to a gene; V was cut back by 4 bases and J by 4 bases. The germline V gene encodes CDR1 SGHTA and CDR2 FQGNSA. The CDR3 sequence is CASSSEIRRRGTESLYGYTF. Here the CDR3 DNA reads TGTGCCAGCAGCTCGGAAATTCGGAGGAGAGGGACAGAGAGTCTCTATGGCTACACCTTC.

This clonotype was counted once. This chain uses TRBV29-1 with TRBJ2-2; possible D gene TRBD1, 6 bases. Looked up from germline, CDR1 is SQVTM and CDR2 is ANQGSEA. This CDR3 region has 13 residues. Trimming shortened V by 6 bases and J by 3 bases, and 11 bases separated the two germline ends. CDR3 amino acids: CSVGDMDTGELFF. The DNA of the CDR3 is TGCAGCGTAGGGGACATGGACACCGGGGAGCTGTTTTTT.

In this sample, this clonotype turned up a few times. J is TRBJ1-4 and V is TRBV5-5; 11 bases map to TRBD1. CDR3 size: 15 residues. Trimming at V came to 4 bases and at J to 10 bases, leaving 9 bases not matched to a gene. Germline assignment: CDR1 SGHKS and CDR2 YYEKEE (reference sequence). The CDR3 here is CASSRGTGGSGKLFF. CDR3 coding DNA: TGTGCCAGCAGCCGAGGGACAGGGGGATCGGGAAAACTGTTTTTT.

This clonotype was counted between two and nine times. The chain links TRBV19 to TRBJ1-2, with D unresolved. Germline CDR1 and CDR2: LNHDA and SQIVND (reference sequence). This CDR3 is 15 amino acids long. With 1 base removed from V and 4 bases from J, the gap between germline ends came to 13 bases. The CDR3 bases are TGTGCCAGTAGTATAGGGGCCCGCGCTCTCTATGGCTACACCTTC. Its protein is CASSIGARALYGYTF.

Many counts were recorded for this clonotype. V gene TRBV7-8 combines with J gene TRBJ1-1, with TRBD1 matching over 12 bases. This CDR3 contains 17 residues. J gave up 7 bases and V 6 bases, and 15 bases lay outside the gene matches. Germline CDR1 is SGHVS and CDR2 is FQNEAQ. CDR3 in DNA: TGTGCCAGCAGACCGGGACAGGGGGCCATCTCGGGTGGTGAAGCTTTCTTT. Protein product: CASRPGQGAISGGEAFF.

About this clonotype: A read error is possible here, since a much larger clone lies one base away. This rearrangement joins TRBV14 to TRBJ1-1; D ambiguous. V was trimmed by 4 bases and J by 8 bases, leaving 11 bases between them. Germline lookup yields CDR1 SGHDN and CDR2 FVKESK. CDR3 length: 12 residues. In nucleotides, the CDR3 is TGTGCCAGCAGCCGCGGATCTCGCGAAGCTTTCTTT. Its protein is CASSRGSREAFF.

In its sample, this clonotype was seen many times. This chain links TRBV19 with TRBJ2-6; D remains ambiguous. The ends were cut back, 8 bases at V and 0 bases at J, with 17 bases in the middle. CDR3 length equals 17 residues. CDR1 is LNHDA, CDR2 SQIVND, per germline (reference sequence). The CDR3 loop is CASGKTIGFSGANVLTF. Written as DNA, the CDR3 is TGTGCCAGTGGGAAGACGATAGGCTTCTCTGGGGCCAACGTCCTGACTTTC.

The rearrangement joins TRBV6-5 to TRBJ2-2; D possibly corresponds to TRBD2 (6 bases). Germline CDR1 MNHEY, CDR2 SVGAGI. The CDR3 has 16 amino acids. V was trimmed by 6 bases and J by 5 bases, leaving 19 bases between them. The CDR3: CASSHAGLEGTGELFF. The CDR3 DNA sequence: TGTGCCAGCAGCCACGCCGGGCTGGAGGGGACCGGGGAGCTGTTTTTT.

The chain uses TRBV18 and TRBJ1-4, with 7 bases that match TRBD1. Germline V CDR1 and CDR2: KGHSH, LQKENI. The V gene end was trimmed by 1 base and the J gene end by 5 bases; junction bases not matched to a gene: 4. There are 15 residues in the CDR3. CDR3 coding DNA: TGTGCCAGCTCACCACGGCAGGGGGTCAATGAAAAACTGTTTTTT. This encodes CASSPRQGVNEKLFF.

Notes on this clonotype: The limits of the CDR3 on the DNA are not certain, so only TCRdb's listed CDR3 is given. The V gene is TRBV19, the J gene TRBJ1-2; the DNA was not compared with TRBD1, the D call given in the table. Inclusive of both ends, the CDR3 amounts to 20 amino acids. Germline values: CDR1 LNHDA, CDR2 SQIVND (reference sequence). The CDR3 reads CASSRELCASKAPCNYGYTF.

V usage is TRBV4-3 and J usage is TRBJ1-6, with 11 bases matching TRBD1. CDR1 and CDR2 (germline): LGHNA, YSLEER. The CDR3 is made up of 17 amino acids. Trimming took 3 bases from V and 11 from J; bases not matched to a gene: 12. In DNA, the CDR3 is TGCGCCAGCAGCCATACGGGACAGGGGGGTGTTTTGGCACCCCTCCACTTT. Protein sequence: CASSHTGQGGVLAPLHF.

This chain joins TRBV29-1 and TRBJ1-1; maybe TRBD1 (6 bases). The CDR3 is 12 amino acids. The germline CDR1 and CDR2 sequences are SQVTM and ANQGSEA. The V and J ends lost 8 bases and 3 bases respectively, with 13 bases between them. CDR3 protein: CSSEEGDTEAFF. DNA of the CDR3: TGCAGCTCTGAGGAGGGGGACACTGAAGCTTTCTTT. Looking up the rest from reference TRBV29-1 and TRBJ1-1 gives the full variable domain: SAVISQKPSRDICQRGTSLTIQCQVDSQVTMMFWYRQQPGQSLTLIATANQGSEATYESGFVIDKFPISRPNLTFSTLTVSNMSPEDSSIYLCSSEEGDTEAFFGQGTRLTVV.

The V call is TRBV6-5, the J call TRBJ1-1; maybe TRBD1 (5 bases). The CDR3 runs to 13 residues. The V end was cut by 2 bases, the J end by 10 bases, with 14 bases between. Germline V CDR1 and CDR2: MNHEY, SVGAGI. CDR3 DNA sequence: TGTGCCAGCAGTTACCCGGGGGACGGTGGAGCTTTCTTT. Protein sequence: CASSYPGDGGAFF.

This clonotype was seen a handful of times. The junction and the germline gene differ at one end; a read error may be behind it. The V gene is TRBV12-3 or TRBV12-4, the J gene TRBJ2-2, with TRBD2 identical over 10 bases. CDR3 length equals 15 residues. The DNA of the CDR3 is TGTGCCAGCAGTTTAAGCGGGAGGGACACCGGGGAACTGTTTTTT. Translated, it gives CASSLSGRDTGELFF.

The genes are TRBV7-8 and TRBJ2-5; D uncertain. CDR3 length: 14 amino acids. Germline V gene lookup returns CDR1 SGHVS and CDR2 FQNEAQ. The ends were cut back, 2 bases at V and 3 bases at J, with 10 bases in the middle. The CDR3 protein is CASSLLRWEETQYF. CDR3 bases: TGTGCCAGCAGCTTATTAAGGTGGGAAGAGACCCAGTACTTC.